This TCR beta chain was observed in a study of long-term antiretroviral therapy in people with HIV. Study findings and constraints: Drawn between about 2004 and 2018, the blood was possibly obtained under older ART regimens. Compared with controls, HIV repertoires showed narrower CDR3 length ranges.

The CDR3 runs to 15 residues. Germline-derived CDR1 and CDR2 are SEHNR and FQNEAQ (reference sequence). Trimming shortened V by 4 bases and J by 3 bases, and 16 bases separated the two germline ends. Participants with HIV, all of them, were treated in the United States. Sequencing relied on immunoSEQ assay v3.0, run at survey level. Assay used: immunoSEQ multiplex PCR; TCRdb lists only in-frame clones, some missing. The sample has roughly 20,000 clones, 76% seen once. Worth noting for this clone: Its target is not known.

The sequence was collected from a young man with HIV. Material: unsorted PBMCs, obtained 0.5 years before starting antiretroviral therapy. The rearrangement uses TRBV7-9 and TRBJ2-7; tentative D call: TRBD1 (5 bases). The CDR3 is CASSSGEAGIYEQYF. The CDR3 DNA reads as TGTGCCAGCAGCTCTGGAGAGGCAGGGATCTACGAGCAGTACTTC.